The clone carrying this TCR beta chain occurred a few times. Its antigen remains unknown. The sample is drawn from a study of OX40 agonist ivuxolimab in advanced cancers. Study background: Patients in dose escalation had liver, melanoma, kidney or head and neck cancers.

Generated by immunoSEQ multiplex PCR, the TCRdb table keeps only in-frame clones and is missing some. The data show 35,000 to 45,000 clones, roughly 86% seen once. Study conclusions and caveats: Relatively little clonal expansion, among the lowest observed, appeared in partial responders at 0.1-3.0 mg/kg.

The V gene end was trimmed by 3 bases and the J gene end by 2 bases; junction bases not matched to a gene: 3. CDR3 length: 14 residues. CDR1 is WSHSY, CDR2 SAAADI, per germline. The specimen was CD4+ or CD8+ T cells sorted from blood, collected in a trial of the OX40 agonist ivuxolimab. The receptor was derived from an adult with an advanced solid tumor such as melanoma, head and neck, liver or kidney cancer. The rearrangement joins TRBV10-2 to TRBJ2-7, with 8 bases matching TRBD1. The CDR3 DNA sequence: TGCGCCAGCAGTGAACAGGGGGGACCCTACGAGCAGTACTTC. Translation gives CASSEQGGPYEQYF.